Listed below are T cell receptor beta chains from one sample, sequenced in a study of cytomegalovirus exposure and HLA in healthy donors. Sequencing was performed with immunoSEQ multiplex PCR; in TCRdb, only in-frame clones are kept and a portion is missing. The repertoire holds some 150,000 clones, with 70% to 85% as singletons. The source material was PBMCs. The source of these receptors is a middle-aged man in good health and CMV-seronegative. Each CDR3 is given with its conserved first and last residue. The D gene is left open where the match is weak. Clone size is stated in some rows and not others, as once, few, many or a class when expanded.

D gene,clone size,V gene,J gene,CDR3 DNA,CDR3 protein
NA,NA,TRBV5-4,TRBJ2-3,TGTGCCAGCAGCTTGGAGCGGACCACAGATACGCAGTATTTT,CASSLERTTDTQYF
NA,NA,TRBV19,TRBJ2-3,TGTGCCAGTAGTAGGACTACAAATACAGATACGCAGTATTTT,CASSRTTNTDTQYF
TRBD2,NA,TRBV28,TRBJ2-1,TGTGCCAGCAGTGGGACTAGCGGGAGGGCCAGGTACAATGAGCAGTTCTTC,CASSGTSGRARYNEQFF
TRBD1,once,TRBV7-2,TRBJ2-7,TGTGCCAGCAGCTCCGGACAGGGGGCGGGGGAGCAGTACTTC,CASSSGQGAGEQYF
NA,NA,TRBV4-2,TRBJ1-2,TGTGCCAGCAGCCAAGATTGGGTAGGGGGAAATCCTAACTATGGCTACACCTTC,CASSQDWVGGNPNYGYTF
NA,NA,TRBV6-5,TRBJ2-2,TGTGCCAGCTCCGAGGGAGGTTCCGGGGAGCTGTTTTTT,CASSEGGSGELFF
TRBD1,NA,TRBV4-3,TRBJ2-2,TGCGCCAGCAGCCAAGAGGGGACAGGGGCCGGGGAGCTGTTTTTT,CASSQEGTGAGELFF
NA,NA,TRBV12-5,TRBJ2-4,TGTGCTAGTGGCCAAGGGGATTTTAAAAACATTCAGTACTTC,CASGQGDFKNIQYF
NA,NA,TRBV19,TRBJ2-1,TGTGCCAGTAGTACGAGCGGAGCAAACAATGAGCAGTTCTTC,CASSTSGANNEQFF
NA,NA,TRBV5-1,TRBJ2-7,TGCGCCAGCAGCTTAGTACAGGGGGGGCTCGACGAGCAGTACTTC,CASSLVQGGLDEQYF
TRBD2,NA,TRBV7-9,TRBJ2-1,TGTGCCAGCAGCCACGGACTAGCGGGAGGGAAAAACAATGAGCAGTTCTTC,CASSHGLAGGKNNEQFF
NA,NA,TRBV29-1,TRBJ2-3,TGCAGCGTTGAGACCGACACACAAACAGATACGCAGTATTTT,CSVETDTQTDTQYF
NA,few,TRBV5-6,TRBJ1-2,TGTGCCAGCAGCTTGGAAGGACGGGGTGGCTACACCTTC,CASSLEGRGGYTF
NA,NA,TRBV19,TRBJ2-3,TGTGCCAGTAGTCAGGCAGGTTACGGAGATACGCAGTATTTT,CASSQAGYGDTQYF
NA,NA,TRBV27,TRBJ1-2,TGTGCCAGCAGTTTTCAGGGGAGCGGCTACACCTTC,CASSFQGSGYTF
TRBD1,few,TRBV28,TRBJ1-5,TGTGCCAGCGGACAGGGGAGAGGTCAGCCCCAGCATTTT,CASGQGRGQPQHF
TRBD2,NA,TRBV5-1,TRBJ2-7,TGCGCCAGCAGCCGACGGACTAGCGGACCGACTTCTTACGAGCAGTACTTC,CASSRRTSGPTSYEQYF
TRBD2,NA,TRBV5-1,TRBJ2-1,TGCGCCAGCAGCTCGGGGGGGGGTAGCGGCGAGCAGTTCTTC,CASSSGGGSGEQFF
NA,NA,TRBV19,TRBJ2-7,TGTGCCAGCGGGACCTACGAGCAGTACTTC,CASGTYEQYF
NA,NA,TRBV4-1,TRBJ2-1,TGCGCCAGCAGCCAAGAGGGGGGGGCGGGATATGAGCAGTTCTTC,CASSQEGGAGYEQFF
TRBD1,once,TRBV7-9,TRBJ1-5,TGTGCCAGCAGCTTAGCACGGACAGGGGGTGATCAGCCCCAGCATTTT,CASSLARTGGDQPQHF
TRBD2,once,TRBV11-2,TRBJ2-7,TGTGCCAGCAGCTGGGGTCCAGCGGGAGCGGGCGAGCAGTACTTC,CASSWGPAGAGEQYF
TRBD1,NA,TRBV7-9,TRBJ2-1,TGTGCCAGCAGCTTAGAAGGGACAGGGGGTGGCAATGAGCAGTTCTTC,CASSLEGTGGGNEQFF
NA,NA,TRBV6-6,TRBJ2-1,TGTGCCAGCAGTTACTCGATCAGTGAGCAGTTCTTC,CASSYSISEQFF
TRBD1,few,TRBV7-9,TRBJ2-7,TGTGCCAGCAGCCCCGGGACAGGGTTTTGGGAGCAGTACTTC,CASSPGTGFWEQYF
NA,NA,TRBV30,TRBJ2-2,TGTGCCTGGAGTACTAGGTCGCCCACCGGGGAGCTGTTTTTT,CAWSTRSPTGELFF
NA,NA,TRBV7-8,TRBJ1-5,TGTGCCAGCAGCTTAGCCCTCGGACAGAACAATCAGCCCCAGCATTTT,CASSLALGQNNQPQHF
NA,NA,TRBV7-9,TRBJ2-5,TGTGCCAGCAGCTTAGCGGAGGAGACCCAGTACTTC,CASSLAEETQYF
NA,NA,TRBV5-6,TRBJ1-3,TGTGCCAGCAGCTTGGTGGGGCAGGACTCTGGAAACACCATATATTTT,CASSLVGQDSGNTIYF
TRBD1,NA,TRBV2,TRBJ2-7,TGTGCCAGCAGGGCCGGGACAGGGGGCTCCCACGAGCAGTACTTC,CASRAGTGGSHEQYF
TRBD1,NA,TRBV7-9,TRBJ1-1,TGTTCCAGCAGCCCGAGGGACAGCATGAACACTGAAGCTTTCTTT,CSSSPRDSMNTEAFF
TRBD2,NA,TRBV4-2,TRBJ2-3,TGTGCCAGCAGCCCGATGGGGACTAGCGGGAGGGCCGGTTCAGATACGCAGTATTTT,CASSPMGTSGRAGSDTQYF
NA,once,TRBV27,TRBJ1-2,TGTGCCAGCAATAGGATAGCATTCAGGGGAAATGGCTACACCTTC,CASNRIAFRGNGYTF
NA,NA,TRBV7-9,TRBJ1-5,TGTTCCAGCAGTTTGGGCCCCCTCAGTCAGCCCCAGCATTTT,CSSSLGPLSQPQHF
NA,once,TRBV7-2,TRBJ2-7,TGTGCCAGCAGCTTGACAGGACTCTACGAGCAGTACTTC,CASSLTGLYEQYF
NA,NA,TRBV6-5,TRBJ2-7,TGTGCCAGCAGTTTGCCGGGAGTACACGAGCAGTACTTC,CASSLPGVHEQYF
TRBD2,few,TRBV7-2,TRBJ2-3,TGTGCCAGCAGCATAGGACTAGCCCCTAGCACAGATACGCAGTATTTT,CASSIGLAPSTDTQYF
NA,NA,TRBV27,TRBJ2-7,TGTGCCGTCTCCCAGGGTAAAGCCTACGAGCAGTACTTC,CAVSQGKAYEQYF
TRBD2,NA,TRBV5-1,TRBJ2-1,TGCGCCAGCAGTCTAGCGGGGCCACCCTACAATGAGCAGTTCTTC,CASSLAGPPYNEQFF
TRBD1,NA,TRBV19,TRBJ1-2,TGTGCCAGTAGTATAGGGACAGGGAGTTACGGCTACACCTTC,CASSIGTGSYGYTF
TRBD2,NA,TRBV7-8,TRBJ2-2,TGTGCCAGCAGCTGGACTAGCGGGAACACCGGGGAGCTGTTTTTT,CASSWTSGNTGELFF
TRBD1,NA,TRBV14,TRBJ2-7,TGTGCCAGCAGCACGCCCGGAGGGACAGGGGCCTACGAGCAGTACTTC,CASSTPGGTGAYEQYF
NA,NA,TRBV5-1,TRBJ2-5,TGCGCCAGCAGCTTGGGGGGCGGTGAGACCCAGTACTTC,CASSLGGGETQYF
TRBD1,NA,TRBV10-3,TRBJ1-2,TGTGCCATCAGTGAGTTACAGGGGGCGAACTATGGCTACACCTTC,CAISELQGANYGYTF
TRBD1,NA,TRBV7-2,TRBJ2-1,TGTGCCGGCAGCCGAGCTCCGGGACAGGGTAGGGATGAGCAGTTCTTC,CAGSRAPGQGRDEQFF
TRBD1,NA,TRBV27,TRBJ2-6,TGTGCCAGCAGGGGGACAGGGACCGGGGCCAACGTCCTGACTTTC,CASRGTGTGANVLTF
TRBD1,NA,TRBV28,TRBJ1-5,TGTGCCAGCACCTTCGACAGGGGGCTAGGTCAGCCCCAGCATTTT,CASTFDRGLGQPQHF
NA,NA,TRBV29-1,TRBJ2-5,TGCAGCGTTGACAATACAGGGTACCAAGAGACCCAGTACTTC,CSVDNTGYQETQYF
NA,NA,TRBV27,TRBJ2-7,TGTGCCAGCACCCTCTACGAGCAGTACTTC,CASTLYEQYF
NA,NA,TRBV19,TRBJ2-5,TGTGCCAGTACCTCCAGGGGGGAAGAGACCCAGTACTTC,CASTSRGEETQYF
NA,NA,TRBV4-3,TRBJ1-4,TGCGCCAGCAGCCAAGTTCTAGGGGCCGGGGAAAAACTGTTTTTT,CASSQVLGAGEKLFF
NA,once,TRBV6-5,TRBJ2-7,TGTGCCAGCAGTTACGCGGGCGAGCAGTACTTC,CASSYAGEQYF
TRBD1,NA,TRBV11-2,TRBJ2-3,TGTGCCAGCAGCTTAGGCGGACAGGGGTCAGATACGCAGTATTTT,CASSLGGQGSDTQYF
TRBD2,few,TRBV27,TRBJ2-1,TGTGCCAGCAGTTTATCAGCGCGGGAGGGCCCCAATGAGCAGTTCTTC,CASSLSAREGPNEQFF
TRBD2,NA,TRBV6-4,TRBJ2-1,TGTGCCAGCAGTGAGCCCCTAGCGGATTACAATGAGCAGTTCTTC,CASSEPLADYNEQFF
NA,NA,TRBV29-1,TRBJ1-1,TGCAGCGTTGAAGATCTTGGCAGGGGGAACACTGAAGCTTTCTTT,CSVEDLGRGNTEAFF
NA,NA,TRBV23-1,TRBJ2-5,TGCGCCAGCGACGCATTAGGGGTTTGCCCTAAAGAGACCCAGTACTTC,CASDALGVCPKETQYF